What follows are 11 T cell receptor beta chains derived from one specimen sequenced in a study of identical twins. Via MiXCR, TCRdb re-called the 5' RACE reads, giving one row per CDR3 protein. The data hold 500,000 to 550,000 distinct CDR3 sequences, with about a fifth observed a single time. The sample was also reused in another study, on yellow fever vaccine responses in identical twins.

Sequencing used CD4+ T cells sorted from blood. The source of these receptors is a woman under 30 in good health.

This clonotype turned up a few times. The rearrangement uses TRBV5-1 and TRBJ2-2; a possible D gene is TRBD2 (5 bases). The V gene lost 4 bases and the J gene lost 5 bases, with 12 bases spanning the gap. The CDR3 extends over 14 amino acids. Germline loops: CDR1 SGHRS, CDR2 YFSETQ. Here the CDR3 reads CASSTDSQTGELFF. The CDR3 coding sequence is TGCGCCAGCAGCACGGACTCTCAGACCGGGGAGCTGTTTTTT.

The chain links TRBV12-3 or TRBV12-4 to TRBJ2-5; 7 bases match TRBD2. The junction had 12 bases not matched to a gene; V was cut back by 7 bases and J by 1 base. CDR3 length: 16 residues. CDR3 nucleotides: TGTGCCAGCACTCGGGGGGACTCTAAATTCCAAGAGACCCAGTACTTC. This sequence encodes CASTRGDSKFQETQYF.

The chain employs TRBV29-1 and TRBJ1-1; D uncertain. Germline CDR1 SQVTM, CDR2 ANQGSEA. The CDR3 is made up of 16 amino acids. V was trimmed by 1 base and J by 1 base, leaving 16 bases between them. The CDR3 spells CSVEGPTGVPNTEAFF. CDR3 coding DNA: TGCAGCGTTGAAGGCCCCACTGGGGTGCCGAACACTGAAGCTTTCTTT.

This clonotype was found a few times. The chain has TRBV12-3 or TRBV12-4 and TRBJ1-5, with D hard to call. The CDR3 is 13 residues long. V lost 1 base and J lost 8, with 9 bases in between. This CDR3 is CASSLGGREPQHF. The CDR3 DNA reads as TGTGCCAGCAGTTTAGGGGGTCGGGAGCCCCAGCATTTT.

The rearrangement links TRBV12-3 or TRBV12-4 to TRBJ1-5, with D maybe TRBD1 (6 bases). This CDR3 comprises 12 residues. Trimming shortened V by 8 bases and J by 4 bases, and 9 bases separated the two germline ends. CDR3 coding DNA: TGTGCCAGCGAGGACAGAAATCAGCCCCAGCATTTT. Its translation is CASEDRNQPQHF.

The chain carries TRBV7-9 and TRBJ2-1, with TRBD2 matching over 13 bases. Germline CDR1 is SEHNR and CDR2 is FQNEAQ (reference sequence). The CDR3 covers 16 residues. The V and J ends lost 5 bases and 6 bases, in that order; junction bases with no gene match: 7. CDR3 bases: TGTGCCAGCAGCGCACAGGGACTAGCGGGGTTCAATGAGCAGTTCTTC. This sequence encodes CASSAQGLAGFNEQFF.

This clonotype was seen just once. V usage is TRBV7-9 and J usage is TRBJ2-7; 7 positions match TRBD2. V lost 4 bases to trimming and J lost 2 bases; unmatched junction nucleotides: 5. Per the germline V gene, CDR1 is SEHNR and CDR2 is FQNEAQ (reference sequence). The CDR3 contains 14 residues. CDR3 in DNA: TGTGCCAGCAGCTCCAGCGGGGCAGCCTACGAGCAGTACGTC. Translation: CASSSSGAAYEQYV.

This clonotype showed up just a few times. The chain joins TRBV5-1 to TRBJ2-7, with 8 bases that match TRBD1. With 0 bases clipped from V and 5 bases from J, the junction kept 10 bases outside the gene matches. Germline V lookup: CDR1 SGHRS, CDR2 YFSETQ. The CDR3 totals 16 residues. The CDR3 loop reads CASSLAGTGLCHEQYV. The CDR3 DNA reads TGCGCCAGCAGCTTGGCCGGGACAGGACTTTGCCACGAGCAGTACGTC.

V is TRBV5-6 and J is TRBJ2-4; D not certain. This CDR3 region has 15 residues. Per germline, CDR1 SGHDT and CDR2 YYEEEE. The germline V and J ends were trimmed by 2 bases and 2 bases, with 11 bases remaining between them. In DNA, the CDR3 is TGTGCCAGCAGCTTCTTTGGGGATCCCAAAAACATTCAGTACTTC. Its translation: CASSFFGDPKNIQYF.

V is TRBV11-2 and J is TRBJ2-5; D may be TRBD1 (6 bases). The germline V and J ends were trimmed by 3 bases and 1 base, with 15 bases remaining between them. The CDR3 covers 16 residues. CDR1 is SGHAT, CDR2 FQNNGV, per germline. CDR3 sequence (DNA): TGTGCCAGCAGCTTGAGTTTTGGACAGCTCCAAGAGACCCAGTACTTC. It is translated as CASSLSFGQLQETQYF.

Regarding this clonotype: Given a far larger clone just one base away, this is likely a sequencing read error. The rearrangement uses TRBV5-5 and TRBJ2-1, with D unresolved. The germline V gene has CDR1 SGHKS and CDR2 YYEKEE (reference sequence). V was pared by 1 base and J by 8 bases, with 4 bases between. This CDR3 has 11 residues. CDR3 residues: CASSLSHEQFF. In nucleotides, the CDR3 is TGTGCCAGCAGCTTGTCACATGAGCAGTTCTTC. The variable domain in full, with the rest retrieved from reference TRBV5-5 and TRBJ2-1, is DAGVTQSPTHLIKTRGQQVTLRCSPISGHKSVSWYQQVLGQGPQFIFQYYEKEERGRGNFPDRFSARQFPNYSSELNVNALLLGDSALYLCASSLSHEQFFGPGTRLTVL.